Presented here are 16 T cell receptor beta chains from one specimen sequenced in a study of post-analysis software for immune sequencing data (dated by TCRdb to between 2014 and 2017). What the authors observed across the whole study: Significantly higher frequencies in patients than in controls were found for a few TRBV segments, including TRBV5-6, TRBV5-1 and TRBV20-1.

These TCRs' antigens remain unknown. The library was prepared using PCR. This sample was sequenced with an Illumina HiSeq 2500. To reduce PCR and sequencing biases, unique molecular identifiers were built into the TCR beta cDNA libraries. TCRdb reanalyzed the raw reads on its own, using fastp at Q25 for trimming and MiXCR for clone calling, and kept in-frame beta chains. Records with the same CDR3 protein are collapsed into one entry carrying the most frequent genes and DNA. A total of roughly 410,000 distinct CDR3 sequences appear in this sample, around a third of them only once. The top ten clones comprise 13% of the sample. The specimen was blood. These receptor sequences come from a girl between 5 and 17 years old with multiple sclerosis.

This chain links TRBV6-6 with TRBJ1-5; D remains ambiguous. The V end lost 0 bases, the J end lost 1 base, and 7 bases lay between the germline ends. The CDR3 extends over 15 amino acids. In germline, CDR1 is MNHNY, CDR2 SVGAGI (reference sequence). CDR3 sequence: CASSYSPRSNQPQHF. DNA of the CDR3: TGTGCCAGCAGTTACTCTCCCCGGAGCAATCAGCCCCAGCATTTT.

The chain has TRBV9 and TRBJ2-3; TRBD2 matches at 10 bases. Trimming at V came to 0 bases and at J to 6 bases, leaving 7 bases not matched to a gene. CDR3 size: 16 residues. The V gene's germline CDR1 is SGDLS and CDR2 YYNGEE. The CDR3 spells CASSVVPSGGADTQYF. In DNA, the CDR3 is TGTGCCAGCAGCGTAGTCCCTAGCGGGGGAGCGGATACGCAGTATTTT.

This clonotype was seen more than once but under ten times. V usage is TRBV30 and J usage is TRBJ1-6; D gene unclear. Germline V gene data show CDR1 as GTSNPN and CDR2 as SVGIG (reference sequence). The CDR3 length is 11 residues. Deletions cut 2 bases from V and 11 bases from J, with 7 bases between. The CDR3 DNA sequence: TGTGCCTGGAGTAGCCCGACACCCCTCCACTTT. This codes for CAWSSPTPLHF.

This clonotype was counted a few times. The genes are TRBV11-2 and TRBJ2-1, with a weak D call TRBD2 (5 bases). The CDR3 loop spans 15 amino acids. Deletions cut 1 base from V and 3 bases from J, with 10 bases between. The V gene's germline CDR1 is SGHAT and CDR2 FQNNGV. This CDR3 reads CASSLVSGSYNEQFF. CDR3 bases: TGTGCCAGCAGCTTAGTCTCGGGGAGCTACAATGAGCAGTTCTTC.

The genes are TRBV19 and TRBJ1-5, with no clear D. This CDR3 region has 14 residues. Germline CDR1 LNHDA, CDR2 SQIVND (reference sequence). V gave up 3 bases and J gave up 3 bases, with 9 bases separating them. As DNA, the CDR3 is TGTGCCAGTAGTATGTCAAAGTACAATCAGCCCCAGCATTTT. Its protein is CASSMSKYNQPQHF.

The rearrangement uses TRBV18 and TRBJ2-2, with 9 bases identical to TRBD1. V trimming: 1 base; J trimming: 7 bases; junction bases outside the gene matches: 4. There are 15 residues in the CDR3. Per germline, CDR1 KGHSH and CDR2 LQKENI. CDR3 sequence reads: CASSPRTGDFGELFF. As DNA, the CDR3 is TGTGCCAGCTCACCACGGACAGGGGATTTCGGGGAGCTGTTTTTT.

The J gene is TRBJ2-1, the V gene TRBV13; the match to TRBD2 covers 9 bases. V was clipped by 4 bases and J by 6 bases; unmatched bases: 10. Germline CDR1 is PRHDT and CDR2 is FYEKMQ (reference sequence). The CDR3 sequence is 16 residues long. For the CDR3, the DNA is TGTGCCAGCAGCTCCGTTGGAGCGGGGGGTACCAATGAGCAGTTCTTC. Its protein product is CASSSVGAGGTNEQFF.

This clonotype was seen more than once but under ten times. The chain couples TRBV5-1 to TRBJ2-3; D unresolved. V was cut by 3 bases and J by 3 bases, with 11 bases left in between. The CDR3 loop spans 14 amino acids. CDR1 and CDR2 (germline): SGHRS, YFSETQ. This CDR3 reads CASSYPRKTDTQYF. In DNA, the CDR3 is TGCGCCAGCAGCTATCCCCGAAAGACAGATACGCAGTATTTT.

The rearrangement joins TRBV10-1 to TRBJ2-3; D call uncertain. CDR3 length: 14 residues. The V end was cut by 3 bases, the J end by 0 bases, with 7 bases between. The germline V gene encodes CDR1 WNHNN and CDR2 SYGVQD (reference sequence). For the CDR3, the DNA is TGCGCCAGCAGTGACAGCCCTAGCACAGATACGCAGTATTTT. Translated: CASSDSPSTDTQYF.

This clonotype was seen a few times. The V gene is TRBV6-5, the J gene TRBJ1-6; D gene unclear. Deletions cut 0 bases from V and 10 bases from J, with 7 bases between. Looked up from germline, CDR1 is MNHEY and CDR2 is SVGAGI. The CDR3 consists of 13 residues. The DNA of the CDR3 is TGTGCCAGCAGTTACTCGAAGGACTCACCCCTCCACTTT. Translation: CASSYSKDSPLHF.

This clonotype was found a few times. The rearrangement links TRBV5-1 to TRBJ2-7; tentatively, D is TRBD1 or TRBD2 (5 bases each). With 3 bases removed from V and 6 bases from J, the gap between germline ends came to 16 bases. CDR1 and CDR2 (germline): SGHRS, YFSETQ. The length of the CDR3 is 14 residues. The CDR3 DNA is TGCGCCAGCAGCTGGCCGGGACGGACCTCCGAGCAGTACTTC. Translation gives CASSWPGRTSEQYF. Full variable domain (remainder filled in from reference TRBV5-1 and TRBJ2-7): KAGVTQTPRYLIKTRGQQVTLSCSPISGHRSVSWYQQTPGQGLQFLFEYFSETQRNKGNFPGRFSGRQFSNSRSEMNVSTLELGDSALYLCASSWPGRTSEQYFGPGTRLTVT.

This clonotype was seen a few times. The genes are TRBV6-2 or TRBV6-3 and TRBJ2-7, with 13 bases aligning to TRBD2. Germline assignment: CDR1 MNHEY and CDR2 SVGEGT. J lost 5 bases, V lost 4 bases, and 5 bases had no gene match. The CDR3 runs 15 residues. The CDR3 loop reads CASSSTGTSGDEQYF. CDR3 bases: TGTGCCAGCAGTTCAACCGGGACTAGCGGGGACGAGCAGTACTTC.

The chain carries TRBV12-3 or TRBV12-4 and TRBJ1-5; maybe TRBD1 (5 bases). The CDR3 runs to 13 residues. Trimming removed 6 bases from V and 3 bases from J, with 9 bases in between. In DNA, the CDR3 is TGTGCCAGCAGGGCAGGGTACAATCAGCCCCAGCATTTT. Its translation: CASRAGYNQPQHF.

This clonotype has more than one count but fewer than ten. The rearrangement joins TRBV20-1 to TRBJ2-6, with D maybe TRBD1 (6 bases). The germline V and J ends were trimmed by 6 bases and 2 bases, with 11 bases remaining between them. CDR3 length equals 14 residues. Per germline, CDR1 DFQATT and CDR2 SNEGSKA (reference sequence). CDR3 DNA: TGCAGTGCCCGAAGGGGGACTGGGGCCAACGTCCTGACTTTC. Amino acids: CSARRGTGANVLTF.

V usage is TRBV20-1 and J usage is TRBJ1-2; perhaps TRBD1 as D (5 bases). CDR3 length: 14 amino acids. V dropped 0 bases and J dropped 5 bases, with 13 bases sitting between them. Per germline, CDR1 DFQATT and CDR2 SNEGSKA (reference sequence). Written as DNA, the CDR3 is TGCAGTGCTAGAGAAGGGACCCTCGGGTATGGCTACACCTTC. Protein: CSAREGTLGYGYTF.

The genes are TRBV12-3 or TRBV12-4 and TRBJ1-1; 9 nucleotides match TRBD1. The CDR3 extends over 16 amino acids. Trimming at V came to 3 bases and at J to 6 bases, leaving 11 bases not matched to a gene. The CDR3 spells CASSFWGRTGASEAFF. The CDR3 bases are TGTGCCAGCAGTTTTTGGGGAAGGACAGGGGCTTCTGAAGCTTTCTTT.